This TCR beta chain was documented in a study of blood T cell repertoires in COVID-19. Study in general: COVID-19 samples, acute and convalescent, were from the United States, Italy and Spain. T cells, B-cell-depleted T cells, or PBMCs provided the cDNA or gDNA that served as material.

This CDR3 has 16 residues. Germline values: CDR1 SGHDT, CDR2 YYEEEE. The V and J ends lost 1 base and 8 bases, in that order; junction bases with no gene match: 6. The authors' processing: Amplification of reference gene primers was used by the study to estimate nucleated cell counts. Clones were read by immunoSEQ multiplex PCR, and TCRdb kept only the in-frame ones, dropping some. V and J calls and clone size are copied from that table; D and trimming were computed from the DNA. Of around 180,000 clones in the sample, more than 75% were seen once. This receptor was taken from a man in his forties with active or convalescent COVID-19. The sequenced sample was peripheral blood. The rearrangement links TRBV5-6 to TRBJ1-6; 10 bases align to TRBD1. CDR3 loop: CASSLTGTGVHSPLHF. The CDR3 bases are TGTGCCAGCAGCTTGACCGGGACAGGGGTTCATTCACCCCTCCACTTT.